This T cell receptor beta chain was retrieved from a study of spatial heterogeneity in lung cancer. V lost 2 bases and J 2 bases, leaving 9 bases between the germline ends. This CDR3 comprises 14 residues. Germline loops: CDR1 GTSNPN, CDR2 SVGIG (reference sequence). TCRdb redid the calling of the 5' RACE reads with MiXCR, one entry per CDR3 protein. The sample lists about 26,000 distinct CDR3 sequences, over 10% occurring once. Time point noted: sample taken at primary tumor resection. Tumor, nontumor lung or frozen PBMC supplied whole RNA that was sequenced unsorted. The clonotype comes from a female donor with early-stage non-small cell lung cancer. Here the sequenced sample was PBMCs, taken at surgery. This chain uses TRBV30 with TRBJ1-4, with a weak D call TRBD1 (5 bases). The CDR3 DNA sequence: TGTGCCTGGAGTACTGGGGGGACTAATGAAAAACTGTTTTTT. Translating it yields CAWSTGGTNEKLFF.